This T cell receptor (beta chain) came from a study of lymphopenia after photon versus proton radiotherapy. About this clone: Its antigen is not known.

This CDR3 region has 13 residues. Germline V lookup: CDR1 SNHLY, CDR2 FYNNEI. V was cut by 10 bases and J by 3 bases, with 13 bases left in between. Study-wide results and limits: Relative stability marked proton patients; photon patients lost diversity and naive cells. Post-nadir diversity loss with photons came from oligoclonal expansion, particularly CD8+ Temra cells. Authors raise, but do not show, better survival with proton therapy.

Measured with immunoSEQ multiplex PCR; TCRdb has only the in-frame clones, and not every one. Of tens of thousands of clones in the sample, 85% to 90% were seen once. The sequences come from peripheral blood, collected from a patient treated with photon-based radiotherapy. The receptor was derived from a man aged 40-50 years with gastric cancer. J is TRBJ1-5 and V is TRBV2; D is perhaps TRBD1 (6 bases). CDR3 protein: CATKLGANQPQHF. The CDR3 DNA reads TGTGCCACGAAACTGGGGGCCAATCAGCCCCAGCATTTT.